What follows are 30 T cell receptor beta chains derived from one specimen sequenced in a study of blood T cells in healthy people across ages. A J-beta primer mix and a sample-barcoded 5' primer were used in a second PCR of roughly 6 to 11 cycles. TCRdb fed the 5' RACE reads into MiXCR, producing one record per CDR3 protein. The top ten hold 9.4% of the sample, which has around 700,000 distinct CDR3 sequences, roughly 25% seen once. Another study also made use of these data, one on T cells of mothers and their children.

The sequenced sample was blood. The receptors shown here come from a boy younger than 18 in good health.

J is TRBJ2-1 and V is TRBV9; 8 bases map to TRBD2. Germline CDR1 SGDLS, CDR2 YYNGEE. This CDR3 comprises 15 residues. V was clipped by 3 bases and J by 8 bases; unmatched bases: 10. CDR3 DNA: TGTGCCAGCAGCGGGGGGGGGACTAGTGTATATGAGCAGTTCTTC. Protein sequence: CASSGGGTSVYEQFF.

This clonotype has more than one count but fewer than ten. The J gene is TRBJ1-1, the V gene TRBV7-2; 8 bases are shared with TRBD1. The CDR3 extends over 13 amino acids. Germline V gene sequence: CDR1 SGHTA, CDR2 FQGNSA. V was clipped by 0 bases and J by 11 bases; unmatched bases: 5. The CDR3 nucleotides read TGTGCCAGCAGCTTAGCGGACAGGGAGGATGCTTTCTTT. It is translated as CASSLADREDAFF.

The CDR3 reads CASSARGGLWSSTEAFF. In DNA form, the CDR3 reads TGTGCCAGCAGTGCCAGGGGGGGATTGTGGTCGAGCACTGAAGCTTTCTTT. The V and J genes are TRBV12-3 or TRBV12-4 and TRBJ1-1; 7 bases fit TRBD1. The CDR3 is 17 amino acids. With 5 bases clipped from V and 4 bases from J, the junction kept 16 bases outside the gene matches.

V is TRBV27 and J is TRBJ2-5, with D possibly TRBD1 on 7 matching bases. The last part of the DNA fits TRBJ2-1 better; the J call may be wrong. CDR3 length equals 16 residues. Germline values: CDR1 MNHEY, CDR2 SMNVEV (reference sequence). The CDR3 DNA follows: TGTGCCAGCAATCAACACGCAGGGGGGTTGGACGATGAGCAGTTCTTC. It translates to CASNQHAGGLDDEQFF.

This clonotype was counted many times. The chain combines TRBV12-3 or TRBV12-4 with TRBJ2-7; the D gene is possibly TRBD2 (5 bases). The CDR3 is 11 residues long. Deletions cut 5 bases from V and 3 bases from J, with 5 bases between. CDR3 region: CASSAGYEQYF. The CDR3 nucleotides are TGTGCCAGCAGTGCGGGCTACGAGCAGTACTTC.

In this sample, this clonotype turned up many times. J is TRBJ2-6 and V is TRBV11-1; the D is unclear. V was shortened by 8 bases and J by 1 base, with 6 bases between the two germline ends. Germline lookup yields CDR1 SGHAT and CDR2 FQDESV (reference sequence). The CDR3 spans 13 residues. CDR3 amino acids: CASRLSGANVLTF. CDR3 sequence (DNA): TGTGCCAGCCGTCTATCTGGGGCCAACGTCCTGACTTTC.

This chain joins TRBV6-2 or TRBV6-3 and TRBJ2-3; D is unclear. Trimming shortened V by 5 bases and J by 0 bases, and 12 bases separated the two germline ends. The germline V gene encodes CDR1 MNHEY and CDR2 SVGEGT. The CDR3 consists of 15 residues. CDR3 sequence: CASSPNDASTDTQYF. CDR3 nucleotide sequence: TGTGCCAGCAGTCCGAACGACGCCAGCACAGATACGCAGTATTTT.

V and J are TRBV6-1 and TRBJ2-1; 12 bases align to TRBD1. V gave up 6 bases and J gave up 7 bases; unmatched junction bases: 10. CDR3 size: 16 residues. Germline CDR1 MNHNS, CDR2 SASEGT. This CDR3 is CASSFYGTGGSNEQFF. CDR3 nucleotides: TGTGCCAGCAGCTTTTACGGGACAGGGGGCTCGAATGAGCAGTTCTTC.

This clonotype was counted only a few times. This chain connects TRBV20-1 to TRBJ2-7, with D unclear. This CDR3 is built from 11 residues. V was pared by 0 bases and J by 5 bases, with 5 bases between. Germline values: CDR1 DFQATT, CDR2 SNEGSKA (reference sequence). CDR3 protein: CSARDRDEQYF. CDR3 bases: TGCAGTGCTAGAGATAGGGACGAGCAGTACTTC.

The genes are TRBV18 and TRBJ2-5, with 8 bases identical to TRBD2. Germline CDR1 is KGHSH and CDR2 is LQKENI. Losses at the gene ends were 2 bases for V and 2 bases for J; bases not matched to a gene: 4. The CDR3 has 15 residues. The CDR3 DNA is TGTGCCAGCTCACCAAGGGCTAGCGGGCAAGAGACCCAGTACTTC. It yields the protein CASSPRASGQETQYF. Full variable domain (rest looked up from reference TRBV18 and TRBJ2-5): NAGVMQNPRHLVRRRGQEARLRCSPMKGHSHVYWYRQLPEEGLKFMVYLQKENIIDESGMPKERFSAEFPKEGPSILRIQQVVRGDSAAYFCASSPRASGQETQYFGPGTRLLVL.

This sequence joins TRBV3-1 and TRBJ1-4; 10 bases agree with TRBD1. The germline V gene has CDR1 LGHDT and CDR2 YNNKEL (reference sequence). The V and J ends lost 2 bases and 2 bases, in that order; junction bases with no gene match: 8. This CDR3 is built from 18 residues. This chain's CDR3 is CASSQRRQGARTNEKLFF. CDR3 DNA: TGTGCCAGCAGCCAACGAAGACAGGGGGCGCGGACTAATGAAAAACTGTTTTTT.

This chain links TRBV7-6 with TRBJ2-7; D not resolved. The ends were cut back, 5 bases at V and 1 base at J, with 9 bases in the middle. CDR1 is SGHVS and CDR2 is FNYEAQ in the germline V gene. The CDR3 extends over 13 amino acids. CDR3 sequence (DNA): TGTGCCAGCAGCAGAGACGAATCCTACGAGCAGTACTTC. It encodes CASSRDESYEQYF.

This clonotype was recorded a few times. The chain employs TRBV5-1 and TRBJ2-6; 7 bases are a match to TRBD2. CDR3 length equals 13 residues. The V and J ends lost 7 bases and 4 bases, in that order; junction bases with no gene match: 2. Looked up from germline, CDR1 is SGHRS and CDR2 is YFSETQ. Here the CDR3 DNA reads TGCGCCAGCCGAGCGGGGGGGGCCAACGTCCTGACTTTC. As protein: CASRAGGANVLTF. Drawing the rest from reference TRBV5-1 and TRBJ2-6, the complete variable domain is KAGVTQTPRYLIKTRGQQVTLSCSPISGHRSVSWYQQTPGQGLQFLFEYFSETQRNKGNFPGRFSGRQFSNSRSEMNVSTLELGDSALYLCASRAGGANVLTFGAGSRLTVL.

In its sample, this clonotype was seen a few times. This rearrangement joins TRBV19 to TRBJ2-3, with 8 bases identical to TRBD1. V was clipped by 10 bases and J by 2 bases; unmatched bases: 5. This CDR3 comprises 13 residues. Per germline, CDR1 LNHDA and CDR2 SQIVND (reference sequence). The CDR3 protein is CAIRQGNTDTQYF. In nucleotides, the CDR3 is TGTGCCATTCGACAGGGGAACACAGATACGCAGTATTTT.

The V call is TRBV24-1, the J call TRBJ2-1; D gene unclear. Germline lookup yields CDR1 KGHDR and CDR2 SFDVKD. The CDR3 totals 17 residues. The germline V and J ends were trimmed by 1 base and 0 bases, with 12 bases remaining between them. CDR3 coding DNA: TGTGCCACCAGTGATTTCCGCTCATCAAGCTCCTACAATGAGCAGTTCTTC. Its translation is CATSDFRSSSSYNEQFF.

J is TRBJ2-1 and V is TRBV6-1; D is perhaps TRBD2 (5 bases). Trimming pared 6 bases from V and 5 bases from J, leaving 17 bases between. The CDR3 totals 15 residues. The V gene's germline CDR1 is MNHNS and CDR2 SASEGT. CDR3 region: CASRQEDLRHNEQFF. CDR3 nucleotides: TGTGCCAGCAGGCAGGAGGACCTTAGACACAATGAGCAGTTCTTC.

This clonotype has only a few counts. The CDR3 DNA sequence: TGTGCCAGCAGCTTGGGGGACAGGGGCTGGATTTCACCCCTCCACTTT. Translated: CASSLGDRGWISPLHF. The rearrangement links TRBV5-6 to TRBJ1-6; 10 bases line up with TRBD1. The CDR3 has 16 amino acids. Looked up from germline, CDR1 is SGHDT and CDR2 is YYEEEE. The V segment lost 0 bases and the J segment 9 bases; nucleotides outside the gene matches: 6.

A few counts support this clonotype. V and J are TRBV29-1 and TRBJ2-5, with a tentative D call TRBD1 (6 bases). There are 15 residues in the CDR3. With 4 bases removed from V and 4 bases from J, the gap between germline ends came to 19 bases. Germline V CDR1 and CDR2: SQVTM, ANQGSEA. This CDR3 is CSVVDAGAHRETQYF. CDR3 nucleotides: TGCAGCGTTGTTGACGCAGGGGCCCACCGAGAGACCCAGTACTTC.

This clonotype was observed a handful of times. The V gene is TRBV29-1, the J gene TRBJ2-5; 7 bases are shared with TRBD1. Losses at the gene ends were 3 bases for V and 1 base for J; bases not matched to a gene: 8. Germline CDR1 and CDR2: SQVTM and ANQGSEA. This CDR3 has 15 residues. The DNA for the CDR3 is TGCAGCGTTGATGGCAGGGGGAAAGGCCAAGAGACCCAGTACTTC. Its translation is CSVDGRGKGQETQYF.

The V gene is TRBV29-1, the J gene TRBJ1-2; 7 bases fit TRBD1. The CDR3 has 12 residues. V lost 3 bases, J lost 6 bases, and 4 bases stayed unmatched. CDR1 is SQVTM, CDR2 ANQGSEA, per germline. In nucleotides, the CDR3 is TGCAGCGTTGAGGGACAGTCCCATGGCTACACCTTC. Its protein is CSVEGQSHGYTF.

The rearrangement links TRBV4-1 to TRBJ2-7; 7 bases fit TRBD1. V gave up 5 bases and J gave up 6 bases; unmatched junction bases: 10. Germline V gene sequence: CDR1 MGHRA, CDR2 YSYEKL. CDR3 length equals 14 residues. Written as DNA, the CDR3 is TGCGCCAGCAGCTGGGACAGTGGCCGGAGCGAGCAGTACTTC. Its protein is CASSWDSGRSEQYF.

This chain connects TRBV7-6 to TRBJ1-4, with 7 positions matching TRBD1. J was trimmed by 4 bases and V by 1 base; bases with no gene match: 6. In germline, CDR1 is SGHVS, CDR2 FNYEAQ. The CDR3 has 16 residues. CDR3 nucleotides: TGTGCCAGCAGCTTAGAAGGGACAGCCCTTAATGAAAAACTGTTTTTT. This codes for CASSLEGTALNEKLFF.

The rearrangement links TRBV20-1 to TRBJ2-3; the match to TRBD2 covers 9 bases. The length of the CDR3 is 14 residues. Germline V gives CDR1 DFQATT, CDR2 SNEGSKA (reference sequence). Germline trimming cut 5 bases from V and 4 bases from J; bases unmatched to any gene: 7. The CDR3 DNA sequence: TGCAGTGCTCGACCGGGACTAGCCCCAGATACGCAGTATTTT. This encodes CSARPGLAPDTQYF.

The V call is TRBV5-1, the J call TRBJ2-7; D is perhaps TRBD1 (8 bases). Per germline, CDR1 SGHRS and CDR2 YFSETQ. The V gene lost 3 bases and the J gene lost 2 bases, with 18 bases spanning the gap. The CDR3 runs 16 residues. The CDR3 is CASSWKDREGTYEQYF. The CDR3 DNA is TGCGCCAGCAGCTGGAAGGACAGGGAGGGGACCTACGAGCAGTACTTC.

The rearrangement links TRBV6-2 or TRBV6-3 to TRBJ1-5; D is unresolved. The V gene lost 6 bases and the J gene lost 2 bases, with 11 bases spanning the gap. CDR1 and CDR2 from the germline V gene are MNHEY and SVGEGT. This CDR3 is 14 amino acids long. The CDR3 DNA reads as TGTGCCAGCAGAGAGGTGGTCGGCAATCAGCCCCAGCATTTT. Amino acids: CASREVVGNQPQHF.

The gene calls are TRBV28 and TRBJ2-3, with TRBD2 matching 12 bases. CDR3 length: 16 amino acids. Germline V gives CDR1 MDHEN, CDR2 SYDVKM. J gave up 5 bases and V 3 bases, and 6 bases lay outside the gene matches. The CDR3, as DNA: TGTGCCAGCAGTTTGCTAGCGGGAGGGCGAGGAGATACGCAGTATTTT. Its translation: CASSLLAGGRGDTQYF.

Regarding this clonotype: The junction departs from the called germline gene at one end, perhaps through a read error. This chain connects TRBV7-9 to TRBJ1-1, with D unresolved. Per germline, CDR1 SEHNR and CDR2 FQNEAQ (reference sequence). This CDR3 region has 14 residues. As DNA, the CDR3 is TGCGCCAGCATCAAGGACGGGTTAAAGGTTGAAGCTTTCTTT. It encodes CASIKDGLKVEAFF.

The chain has TRBV5-6 and TRBJ1-2; D remains ambiguous. V was clipped by 0 bases and J by 3 bases, with 15 bases between them. CDR1 is SGHDT, CDR2 YYEEEE, per germline. The CDR3 has 16 amino acids. CDR3 sequence reads: CASSLELERKYYGYTF. DNA of the CDR3: TGTGCCAGCAGCTTGGAGCTAGAACGGAAATACTATGGCTACACCTTC.

The V call is TRBV18, the J call TRBJ2-4; 8 bases fit TRBD2. V trimming: 6 bases; J trimming: 8 bases; junction bases outside the gene matches: 9. Looked up from germline, CDR1 is KGHSH and CDR2 is LQKENI. The length of the CDR3 is 14 residues. CDR3: CASSVSGGKDIQYF. CDR3 DNA sequence: TGTGCCAGCTCGGTCAGCGGGGGTAAGGACATTCAGTACTTC. Full variable domain (outside the CDR3, taken from reference TRBV18 and TRBJ2-4): NAGVMQNPRHLVRRRGQEARLRCSPMKGHSHVYWYRQLPEEGLKFMVYLQKENIIDESGMPKERFSAEFPKEGPSILRIQQVVRGDSAAYFCASSVSGGKDIQYFGAGTRLSVL.

A few counts support this clonotype. CDR3 residues: CASSGRDREGDEQFF. The CDR3 DNA reads as TGTGCCAGCAGTGGCCGGGACAGGGAAGGTGATGAGCAGTTCTTC. This sequence joins TRBV12-3 or TRBV12-4 and TRBJ2-1; the match to TRBD1 covers 9 bases. The CDR3 is made up of 15 amino acids. V was clipped by 5 bases and J by 8 bases; unmatched bases: 10.